This TCR beta chain was retrieved from a study of cytomegalovirus exposure and HLA in healthy donors. Study overall: Earlier, 110 million or so unique TCR beta sequences were recovered from around 200 million T cells by an analysis. Study-level results: The study listed roughly 160 cytomegalovirus-associated TCR beta chains. Earlier findings revealed that most TCR beta V segments proved productive either about 87% or about 30% of the time. Most TCR sequences were seen very rarely across donors, but some public TCRs occurred in many.

Both 60 Vbeta primers and 13 Jbeta primers went into the PCR. Sequencing used immunoSEQ multiplex PCR; TCRdb keeps in-frame clones, though not all of them. This table holds some 150,000 clones, over 75% found once. The CDR3 totals 16 residues. V lost 4 bases to trimming and J lost 8 bases, with 24 bases between them. Germline lookup yields CDR1 SGHDT and CDR2 YYEEEE. Regarding this clone: Its specificity is not known.

Sample: PBMCs. The clonotype was recovered from a woman under 40 in good health and CMV-seronegative. The rearrangement uses TRBV5-6 and TRBJ1-2; D may be TRBD1 (6 bases). CDR3 protein: CASSPDVGGALRGYTF. In DNA, the CDR3 is TGTGCCAGCAGCCCGGATGTCGGGGGGGCTCTTAGGGGCTACACCTTC.